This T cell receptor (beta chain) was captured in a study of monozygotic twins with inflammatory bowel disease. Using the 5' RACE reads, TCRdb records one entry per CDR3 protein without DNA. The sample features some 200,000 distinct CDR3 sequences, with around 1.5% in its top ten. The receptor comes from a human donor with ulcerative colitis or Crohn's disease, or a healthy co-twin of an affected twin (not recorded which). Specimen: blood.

The CDR3 loop is CSASLGGANTGELFF. V usage is TRBV20-1 and J usage is TRBJ2-2; TCRdb reports TRBD1, a call that lacks DNA to check it against. The CDR3 has 15 residues. Germline assignment: CDR1 DFQATT and CDR2 SNEGSKA (reference sequence).